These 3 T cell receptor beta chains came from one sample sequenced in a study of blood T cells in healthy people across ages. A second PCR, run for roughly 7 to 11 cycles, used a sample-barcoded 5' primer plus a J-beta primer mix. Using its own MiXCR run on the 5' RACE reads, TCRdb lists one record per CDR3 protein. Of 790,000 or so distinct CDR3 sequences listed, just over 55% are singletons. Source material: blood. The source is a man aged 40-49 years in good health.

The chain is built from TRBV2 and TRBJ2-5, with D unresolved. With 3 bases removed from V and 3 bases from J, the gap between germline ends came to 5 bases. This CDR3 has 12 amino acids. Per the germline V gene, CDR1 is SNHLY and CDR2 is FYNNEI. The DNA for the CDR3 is TGTGCCAGCAGTGATCTGGAAGAGACCCAGTACTTC. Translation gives CASSDLEETQYF.

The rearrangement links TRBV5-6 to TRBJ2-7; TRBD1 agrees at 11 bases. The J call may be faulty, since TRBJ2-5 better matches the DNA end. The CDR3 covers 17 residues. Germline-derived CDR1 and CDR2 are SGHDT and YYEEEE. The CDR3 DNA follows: TGTGCCAGCAGCCCACTCGGACAGGGGGCCTTACGTGAGACCCAGTACTTC. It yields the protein CASSPLGQGALRETQYF.

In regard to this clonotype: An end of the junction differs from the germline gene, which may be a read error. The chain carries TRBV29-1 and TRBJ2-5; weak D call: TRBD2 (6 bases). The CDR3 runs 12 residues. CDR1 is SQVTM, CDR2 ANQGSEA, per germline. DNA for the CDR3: TGCTGCGTCCAGGGAGGCCAAGAGACCCAGTACTTC. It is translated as CCVQGGQETQYF. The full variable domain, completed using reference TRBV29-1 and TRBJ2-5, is SAVISQKPSRDICQRGTSLTIQCQVDSQVTMMFWYRQQPGQSLTLIATANQGSEATYESGFVIDKFPISRPNLTFSTLTVSNMSPEDSSIYLCCVQGGQETQYFGPGTRLLVL.